This TCR beta chain was recorded in a study of T-cell reconstitution after alpha-beta-depleted transplantation in children. Of note for this clonotype: Antigen specificity is unknown.

Study-wide findings and caveats: At the one-year point after transplant, T-cell counts and TCRbeta diversity were found to come mostly from T cells that had been newly produced.

From germline, CDR1 is DFQATT and CDR2 SNEGSKA (reference sequence). Trimming removed 1 base from V and 4 bases from J, with 11 bases in between. The CDR3 loop spans 14 amino acids. It was with unique molecular identifiers that the TCRbeta library was prepared. TCRdb passed the PCR reads through MiXCR, listing each CDR3 protein once. The table shows some 450,000 distinct CDR3 sequences, with about 40% occurring only once. The TCR sequence derives from a girl under 10 years old with aplastic anemia, due to receive a stem cell transplant. Sequencing used PBMCs, obtained before TCRalphabeta/CD19-depleted stem cell transplant. The chain employs TRBV20-1 and TRBJ1-5, with D possibly being TRBD1 (6 bases). The CDR3 is CSARGGQTNQPQHF. CDR3 coding DNA: TGCAGTGCTAGAGGAGGACAGACTAATCAGCCCCAGCATTTT.